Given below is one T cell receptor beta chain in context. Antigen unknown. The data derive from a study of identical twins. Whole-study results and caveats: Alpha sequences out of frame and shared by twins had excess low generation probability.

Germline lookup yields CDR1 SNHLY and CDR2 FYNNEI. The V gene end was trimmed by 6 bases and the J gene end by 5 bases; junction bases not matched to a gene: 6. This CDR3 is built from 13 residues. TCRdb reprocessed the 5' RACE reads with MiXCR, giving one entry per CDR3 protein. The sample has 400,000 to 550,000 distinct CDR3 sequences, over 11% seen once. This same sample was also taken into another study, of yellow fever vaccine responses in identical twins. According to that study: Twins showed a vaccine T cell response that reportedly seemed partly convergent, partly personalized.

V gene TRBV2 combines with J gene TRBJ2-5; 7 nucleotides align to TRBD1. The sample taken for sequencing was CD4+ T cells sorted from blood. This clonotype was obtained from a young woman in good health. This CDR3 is CASSPEQGETQYF. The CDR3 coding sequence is TGTGCCAGCAGCCCAGAACAGGGGGAGACCCAGTACTTC.